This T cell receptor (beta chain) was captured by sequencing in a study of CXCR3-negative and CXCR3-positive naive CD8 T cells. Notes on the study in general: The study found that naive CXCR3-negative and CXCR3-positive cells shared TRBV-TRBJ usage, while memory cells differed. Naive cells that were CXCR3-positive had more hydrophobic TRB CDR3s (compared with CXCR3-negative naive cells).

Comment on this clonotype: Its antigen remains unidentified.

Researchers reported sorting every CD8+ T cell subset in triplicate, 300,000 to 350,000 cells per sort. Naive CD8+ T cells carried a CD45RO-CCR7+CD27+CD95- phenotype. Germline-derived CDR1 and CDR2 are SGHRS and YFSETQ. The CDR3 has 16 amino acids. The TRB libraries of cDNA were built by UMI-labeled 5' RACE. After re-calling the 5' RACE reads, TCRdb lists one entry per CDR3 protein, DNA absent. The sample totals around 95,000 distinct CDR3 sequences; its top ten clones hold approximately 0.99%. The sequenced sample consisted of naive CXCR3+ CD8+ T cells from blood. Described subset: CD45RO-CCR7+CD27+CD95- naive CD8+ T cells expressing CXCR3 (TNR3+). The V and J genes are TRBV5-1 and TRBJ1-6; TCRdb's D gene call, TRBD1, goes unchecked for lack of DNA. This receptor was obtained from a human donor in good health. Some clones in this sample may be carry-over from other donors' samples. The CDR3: CASRSVGGEDNSPLHF.